A single sample gave rise to the 30 T cell receptor beta chains below, sequenced in a study of beta chain features in type 1 diabetes. Which antigens these TCRs recognize remains unknown. Study-level findings and limits: All four CD4+ subsets of Type 1 diabetes patients contained TCRB CDR3s that were moderately but significantly shorter.

Sequenced material consisted of expressed TCRB transcripts (all of the isolated RNA was reverse transcribed). The method was immunoSEQ multiplex PCR; TCRdb's version includes in-frame clones alone and lacks a portion of them. Of roughly 300,000 clones in the sample, roughly a tenth were seen once. Sequenced: central memory CD4+ T cells from blood. The receptor set was obtained from a man under 40 with type 1 diabetes.

In its sample, this clone was seen a few times. This chain uses TRBV29-1 with TRBJ2-7; D might be TRBD1 (6 bases). Looked up from germline, CDR1 is SQVTM and CDR2 is ANQGSEA. This CDR3 is 12 amino acids long. The V end lost 6 bases, the J end lost 3 bases, and 12 bases lay between the germline ends. CDR3 amino acids: CSVGQTYYEQYF. CDR3 in DNA: TGCAGCGTAGGACAGACATACTACGAGCAGTACTTC.

CDR3 loop: CASFSTAGETQYF. The CDR3, as DNA: TGTGCCAGCTTCTCGACAGCCGGGGAGACCCAGTACTTC. The chain combines TRBV6-5 with TRBJ2-5, with D possibly matching TRBD1 (5 bases). The CDR3 extends over 13 amino acids. CDR1 is MNHEY and CDR2 is SVGAGI in the germline V gene. Trimming cost V 8 bases and J 5 bases, with 15 bases left between them.

This clone was counted a few times. The chain uses TRBV10-3 and TRBJ2-7, with 11 bases identical to TRBD1. The J segment lost 6 bases and the V segment lost 6 bases, leaving 7 bases of the junction unmatched. This CDR3 spans 14 amino acids. Germline V gives CDR1 ENHRY, CDR2 SYGVKD. This chain's CDR3 is CAIRSDRGPPEQYF. For the CDR3, the DNA is TGTGCCATCAGGTCGGACAGGGGGCCACCCGAGCAGTACTTC.

This clone was picked up a small number of times. The V and J genes are TRBV7-2 and TRBJ1-5; D might be TRBD1 (6 bases). V lost 1 base and J 3 bases, leaving 10 bases between the germline ends. This CDR3 is built from 15 residues. Per germline, CDR1 SGHTA and CDR2 FQGNSA. The CDR3 sequence is CASSLEGGANQPQHF. The CDR3 region has the DNA TGTGCCAGCAGCTTAGAGGGGGGGGCCAATCAGCCCCAGCATTTT.

This clone has at least ten counts. The chain carries TRBV7-2 and TRBJ2-4, with D perhaps TRBD2 (6 bases). There are 15 residues in the CDR3. V gave up 0 bases and J gave up 4 bases, with 10 bases separating them. Looked up from germline, CDR1 is SGHTA and CDR2 is FQGNSA. DNA of the CDR3: TGTGCCAGCAGCTTAGCGATGGGGGGTAAAAACATTCAGTACTTC. Amino acids: CASSLAMGGKNIQYF.

This clone was seen a handful of times. The chain has TRBV21-1 and TRBJ1-3; the table's D call, TRBD1, was not checked against the DNA. TRBV21-1 corresponds to a pseudogene. This CDR3 is 17 amino acids long. This CDR3 reads CASSKGGDRHSGNTIYF. The CDR3 DNA follows: TGTGCCAGCAGCAAAGGGGGTGACAGGCACTCTGGAAACACCATATATTTT.

The chain employs TRBV14 and TRBJ2-7; 7 bases agree with TRBD1. CDR1 is SGHDN, CDR2 FVKESK, per germline. This CDR3 region has 13 residues. J gave up 0 bases and V 4 bases, and 0 bases lay outside the gene matches. DNA for the CDR3: TGTGCCAGCAGCCGGGACAGCTCCTACGAGCAGTACTTC. Amino acids: CASSRDSSYEQYF.

V usage is TRBV5-6 and J usage is TRBJ1-3, with 8 bases fitting TRBD1. Germline V lookup: CDR1 SGHDT, CDR2 YYEEEE. J was trimmed by 4 bases and V by 4 bases; bases with no gene match: 13. This CDR3 contains 17 residues. The CDR3 sequence: CASSQIDRGSVGNTIYF. The CDR3 DNA reads as TGTGCCAGCAGCCAAATAGACAGGGGATCGGTCGGAAACACCATATATTTT.

This clone was observed a few times. The gene calls are TRBV4-3 and TRBJ2-3; 8 nucleotides align to TRBD2. The CDR3 is 16 residues long. J was trimmed by 1 base and V by 1 base; bases with no gene match: 4. Looked up from germline, CDR1 is LGHNA and CDR2 is YSLEER. Here the CDR3 DNA reads TGCGCCAGCAGCCAAGGGCGGGGGGATGGCACAGATACGCAGTATTTT. This codes for CASSQGRGDGTDTQYF.

The table lists this clone with a few counts. The chain uses TRBV6-5 and TRBJ1-5; TRBD1 might be the D (5 bases). CDR1 and CDR2 (germline): MNHEY, SVGAGI. The CDR3 has 13 residues. Trimming left V 0 bases short and J 10 bases short, with 10 bases between. The CDR3 loop is CASSYSPGGPQHF. As DNA, the CDR3 is TGTGCCAGCAGTTACTCGCCGGGGGGACCCCAGCATTTT.

This clone was found a few times. The rearrangement links TRBV15 to TRBJ1-5; TRBD1 matches at 7 bases. The CDR3 totals 17 residues. Germline CDR1 is LNHNV and CDR2 is YYDKDF (reference sequence). Germline trimming cut 0 bases from V and 3 bases from J; bases unmatched to any gene: 8. The CDR3 region is CATSRDLRGQDNQPQHF. CDR3 coding DNA: TGTGCCACCAGCAGAGATCTGAGGGGGCAGGACAATCAGCCCCAGCATTTT.

This clone appeared many times. The chain uses TRBV2 and TRBJ2-3; 14 bases fit TRBD2. With 7 bases clipped from V and 0 bases from J, the junction kept 3 bases outside the gene matches. This CDR3 spans 16 amino acids. CDR1 and CDR2 from the germline V gene are SNHLY and FYNNEI. CDR3 sequence: CASKRTSGGSTDTQYF. Here the CDR3 DNA reads TGTGCCAGCAAAAGGACTAGCGGGGGGAGCACAGATACGCAGTATTTT. The full variable domain, in which reference TRBV2 and TRBJ2-3 provide the parts outside the CDR3, is EPEVTQTPSHQVTQMGQEVILRCVPISNHLYFYWYRQILGQKVEFLVSFYNNEISEKSEIFDDQFSVERPDGSNFTLKIRSTKLEDSAMYFCASKRTSGGSTDTQYFGPGTRLTVL.

The chain joins TRBV6-1 to TRBJ1-2, with D hard to call. The CDR3 is made up of 13 amino acids. Trimming shortened V by 1 base and J by 8 bases, and 11 bases separated the two germline ends. Germline V gives CDR1 MNHNS, CDR2 SASEGT. The CDR3 DNA sequence: TGTGCCAGCAGTGAAGGCCCAGGCTACGGCTACACCTTC. Residues: CASSEGPGYGYTF.

J is TRBJ1-2 and V is TRBV7-9; 7 bases match TRBD1. In germline, CDR1 is SEHNR, CDR2 FQNEAQ (reference sequence). V lost 8 bases and J lost 4; bases outside the gene matches: 4. The CDR3 spans 12 residues. The CDR3 spells CASGTETYGYTF. CDR3 in DNA: TGTGCCAGCGGGACAGAGACCTATGGCTACACCTTC.

The chain links TRBV7-8 to TRBJ2-1; D not certain. The V gene lost 5 bases and the J gene lost 0 bases, with 14 bases spanning the gap. Per the germline V gene, CDR1 is SGHVS and CDR2 is FQNEAQ. The CDR3 runs 16 residues. The CDR3 region has the DNA TGTGCCAGCAGCCTACAAGCCGACTCCTCCTACAATGAGCAGTTCTTC. Encoded protein: CASSLQADSSYNEQFF.

This chain joins TRBV7-2 and TRBJ2-7, with 7 bases matching TRBD1. V dropped 0 bases and J dropped 3; count of bases not matched to a gene: 5. The CDR3 covers 15 residues. Germline V gene data show CDR1 as SGHTA and CDR2 as FQGNSA. The CDR3: CASSLATGPFYEQYF. CDR3 sequence (DNA): TGTGCCAGCAGCTTAGCGACAGGGCCGTTCTACGAGCAGTACTTC.

V and J are TRBV7-2 and TRBJ1-2; D may be TRBD1 (5 bases). The V and J ends lost 4 bases and 2 bases respectively, with 11 bases between them. Germline CDR1 SGHTA, CDR2 FQGNSA. The CDR3 length is 14 residues. In DNA, the CDR3 is TGTGCCAGCAGCTCGTCCCGGGACAACTATGGCTACACCTTC. This translates into CASSSSRDNYGYTF.

The rearrangement joins TRBV7-2 to TRBJ2-3; 14 nucleotides line up with TRBD2. CDR1 and CDR2 from the germline V gene are SGHTA and FQGNSA. With V trimmed by 5 bases and J by 3 bases, 4 bases remained unmatched. The CDR3 runs to 16 residues. For the CDR3, the DNA is TGTGCCAGCAGCCCCAGACTAGCGGGGGGGACAGATACGCAGTATTTT. This translates into CASSPRLAGGTDTQYF.

The sample holds a few counts of this clone. The chain has TRBV6-1 and TRBJ1-1, with D possibly being TRBD1 (5 bases). Trimming removed 4 bases at V and 0 bases at J, with 15 bases between. CDR1 and CDR2 (germline): MNHNS, SASEGT. There are 16 residues in the CDR3. The DNA for the CDR3 is TGTGCCAGCAGTGCGGCGACAGCCACTATGAACACTGAAGCTTTCTTT. Translating gives CASSAATATMNTEAFF.

Many counts were recorded for this clone. The DNA for the CDR3 is TGTGCCAGCAGTGAAGAGACAGGTAGTCACGAGCAGTACTTC. Its translation is CASSEETGSHEQYF. The chain is built from TRBV2 and TRBJ2-7, with D maybe TRBD1 (6 bases). The germline V gene encodes CDR1 SNHLY and CDR2 FYNNEI. Deletions cut 1 base from V and 5 bases from J, with 12 bases between. CDR3 length: 14 residues.

At least ten counts were recorded for this clone. The J gene is TRBJ2-3, the V gene TRBV4-1, with 11 bases fitting TRBD2. Per germline, CDR1 MGHRA and CDR2 YSYEKL. The CDR3 has 17 residues. Trimming cost V 0 bases and J 6 bases; bases outside gene matches: 8. This CDR3 is CASSQDRSGGAWDTQYF. DNA of the CDR3: TGCGCCAGCAGCCAAGATCGTAGCGGGGGGGCTTGGGATACGCAGTATTTT.

This clone appeared a few times. The chain links TRBV30 to TRBJ2-7; TRBD1 might be the D (5 bases). The CDR3 totals 13 residues. Trimming removed 2 bases from V and 5 bases from J, with 13 bases in between. Germline CDR1 is GTSNPN and CDR2 is SVGIG (reference sequence). CDR3 in amino acids: CAWSPGQSHEQYF. CDR3 bases: TGTGCCTGGAGTCCAGGGCAGTCCCACGAGCAGTACTTC.

This clone has only a few counts. This sequence joins TRBV27 and TRBJ2-4, with 8 bases fitting TRBD1. The length of the CDR3 is 18 residues. CDR1 is MNHEY and CDR2 is SMNVEV in the germline V gene (reference sequence). The V and J ends lost 3 bases and 2 bases, in that order; junction bases with no gene match: 12. The CDR3: CASSFGYPGQGPKNIQYF. In DNA form, the CDR3 reads TGTGCCAGCAGTTTTGGATACCCAGGACAGGGCCCCAAAAACATTCAGTACTTC.

This chain uses TRBV27 with TRBJ1-1; D is unresolved. Trimming removed 5 bases from V and 4 bases from J, with 11 bases in between. Germline V gene data show CDR1 as MNHEY and CDR2 as SMNVEV (reference sequence). CDR3 length: 13 amino acids. In nucleotides, the CDR3 is TGTGCCAGCAGTACCGGTGGTGGCACTGAAGCTTTCTTT. Encoded protein: CASSTGGGTEAFF.

This clone was counted a few times. The rearrangement joins TRBV7-9 to TRBJ2-5; D is possibly TRBD2 (6 bases). Judging by the DNA end, TRBJ2-7 fits better; the J call may be wrong. The CDR3 totals 15 residues. Germline CDR1 reads SEHNR; CDR2 reads FQNEAQ (reference sequence). The CDR3 here is CASSSTRLVRDEQYF. CDR3 nucleotide sequence: TGTGCCAGCAGCTCGACGCGACTAGTTCGGGACGAGCAGTACTTC.

The J gene is TRBJ2-5, the V gene TRBV7-2; D unclear. The V end lost 0 bases, the J end lost 1 base, and 6 bases lay between the germline ends. The CDR3 runs to 14 residues. Germline V gene lookup returns CDR1 SGHTA and CDR2 FQGNSA. CDR3 loop: CASSLAASQETQYF. CDR3 nucleotides: TGTGCCAGCAGCTTAGCGGCCAGCCAAGAGACCCAGTACTTC.

The rearrangement links TRBV19 to TRBJ2-7, with 9 positions matching TRBD1. Germline V gene data show CDR1 as LNHDA and CDR2 as SQIVND (reference sequence). The CDR3 is 15 residues long. The V and J ends lost 3 bases and 3 bases, in that order; junction bases with no gene match: 6. The CDR3 DNA reads as TGTGCCAGTAGTATCCGTCCGGGACAGGGCTACGAGCAGTACTTC. Amino acids: CASSIRPGQGYEQYF.

As concerns this clone: Other DNA sequences in the sample encode the same CDR3. The chain combines TRBV10-3 with TRBJ1-2; D gene unclear. CDR3 size: 14 residues. The V end lost 0 bases, the J end lost 2 bases, and 7 bases lay between the germline ends. CDR1 is ENHRY and CDR2 is SYGVKD in the germline V gene. CDR3 DNA sequence: TGTGCCATCAGTGAGTCGAGCGGGAACTATGGCTACACCTTC. It specifies CAISESSGNYGYTF.

J is TRBJ2-3 and V is TRBV5-1; D possibly corresponds to TRBD1 (7 bases). V was trimmed by 4 bases and J by 0 bases, leaving 15 bases between them. Germline V gene lookup returns CDR1 SGHRS and CDR2 YFSETQ. This CDR3 has 16 amino acids. In nucleotides, the CDR3 is TGCGCCAGCAGCGGCGGGACAGACCTTAGCACAGATACGCAGTATTTT. Translated, it gives CASSGGTDLSTDTQYF.

This clone was detected ten times or more. The chain joins TRBV14 to TRBJ1-3; D is undetermined. V dropped 0 bases and J dropped 15 bases, with 18 bases sitting between them. There are 14 residues in the CDR3. CDR1 SGHDN and CDR2 FVKESK come from the germline V gene. The CDR3 loop reads CASSQDRSWGAKYF. Here the CDR3 DNA reads TGTGCCAGCAGCCAAGATAGGAGCTGGGGTGCCAAATATTTT.